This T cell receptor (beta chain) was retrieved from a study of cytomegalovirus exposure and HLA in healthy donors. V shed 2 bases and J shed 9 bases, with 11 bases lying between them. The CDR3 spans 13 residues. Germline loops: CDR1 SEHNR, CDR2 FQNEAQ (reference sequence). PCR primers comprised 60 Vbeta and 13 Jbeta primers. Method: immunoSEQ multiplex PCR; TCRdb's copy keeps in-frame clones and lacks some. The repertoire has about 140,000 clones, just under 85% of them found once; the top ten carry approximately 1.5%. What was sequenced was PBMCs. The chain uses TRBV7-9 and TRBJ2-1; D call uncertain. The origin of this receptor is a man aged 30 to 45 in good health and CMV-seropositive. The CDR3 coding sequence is TGTGCCAGCAGCTTACCCCCCGGTCTTGAGCAGTTCTTC. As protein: CASSLPPGLEQFF.